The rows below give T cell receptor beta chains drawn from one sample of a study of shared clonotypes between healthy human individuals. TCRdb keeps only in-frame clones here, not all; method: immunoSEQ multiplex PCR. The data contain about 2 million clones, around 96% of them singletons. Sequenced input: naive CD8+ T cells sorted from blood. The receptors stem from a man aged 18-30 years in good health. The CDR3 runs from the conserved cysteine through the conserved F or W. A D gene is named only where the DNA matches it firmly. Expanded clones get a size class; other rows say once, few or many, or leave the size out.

TGTGCCAGCAGCCAAGCCTTCGGAACCGGGGAGCTGTTTTTT,CASSQAFGTGELFF,.,.,14,TRBV7-9,TRBJ2-2
TGTGCCAGCAGCGAAAACTCTGGAAACACCATATATTTT,CASSENSGNTIYF,.,.,13,TRBV9,TRBJ1-3
TGTGCCAGCAGTTACAAAGACAGGGTGGGAACTGAAGCTTTCTTT,CASSYKDRVGTEAFF,TRBD1,.,15,TRBV6-6,TRBJ1-1
TGTGCCAGTAGTATAGATATTTGGGACAGTAATTCACCCCTCCACTTT,CASSIDIWDSNSPLHF,TRBD1,.,16,TRBV19,TRBJ1-6
TGTGCCAGCAGCCATGACAGGGACCCTGCCGGAAACACCATATATTTT,CASSHDRDPAGNTIYF,TRBD1,.,16,TRBV28,TRBJ1-3
TGTGCCAGCAGACCCGGGACTAGCGGGAGATCCTACAATGAGCAGTTCTTC,CASRPGTSGRSYNEQFF,TRBD2,once,17,TRBV27,TRBJ2-1
TGTGCCAGCAGCGTAGAGGGAGGGACCACCTACGAGCAGTACTTC,CASSVEGGTTYEQYF,TRBD2,.,15,TRBV9,TRBJ2-7
TGTGCCAGCAGTCATGGGGAAGAAAGAGACAGCCTATTTGGGGAGCTGTTTTTT,CASSHGEERDSLFGELFF,.,.,18,TRBV7-6,TRBJ2-2
TGTGCCACAGAACCCAAGCTCGACAAGGACACTGAAGCTTTCTTT,CATEPKLDKDTEAFF,.,.,15,TRBV28,TRBJ1-1
TGTGCCAGCAGCCTGGACTCTAACCTCCTCAATGAGCAGTTCTTC,CASSLDSNLLNEQFF,.,.,15,TRBV11-2,TRBJ2-1
TGCAGCGTTGAAGAGGGGGTTGGCGCCCCAGATACGCAGTATTTT,CSVEEGVGAPDTQYF,.,.,15,TRBV29-1,TRBJ2-3
TGCAGCGTTGGAGGGACAGGGGTAAGCTCCTACAATGAGCAGTTCTTC,CSVGGTGVSSYNEQFF,TRBD1,.,16,TRBV29-1,TRBJ2-1
TGTGCCAGCAGCTTGGCCTCGTGGGCGAACTATGGCTACACCTTC,CASSLASWANYGYTF,.,.,15,TRBV5-5,TRBJ1-2
TGTGCCAGCAGCCCACAGGGGGACAGGGGCCTCTACTATGGCTACACCTTC,CASSPQGDRGLYYGYTF,TRBD1,once,17,TRBV5-4,TRBJ1-2
TGTGCCAGCAGCTTTCAGGTCGGGGGGGGCACAGATACGCAGTATTTT,CASSFQVGGGTDTQYF,TRBD2,.,16,TRBV5-6,TRBJ2-3
TGTGCCAGCAGTTTAGGGAGAGATCAGCCCCAGCATTTT,CASSLGRDQPQHF,.,once,13,TRBV27,TRBJ1-5
TGTGCCAGCAGTGAACTGGGTGCAGCCTACGAGCAGTACTTC,CASSELGAAYEQYF,.,.,14,TRBV2,TRBJ2-7
TGCGCCAGCAGCTTGGTGGACAGGAGCTACGAGCAGTACTTC,CASSLVDRSYEQYF,TRBD1,.,14,TRBV5-1,TRBJ2-7
TGCAGCGTGGGGACAGGGGAGAACACTGAAGCTTTCTTT,CSVGTGENTEAFF,TRBD1,.,13,TRBV29-1,TRBJ1-1
TGCGCCAGCGGTAGGGGGTCCTCCTACGAGCAGTACTTC,CASGRGSSYEQYF,.,.,13,TRBV4-1,TRBJ2-7
TGTGCCAGCATTTGGCTGGGGGAGACCCAGTACTTC,CASIWLGETQYF,.,.,12,TRBV27,TRBJ2-5
TGTGCCAGCAGCTTGGGTGCAGGGGTCCCCTACGAGCAGTACTTC,CASSLGAGVPYEQYF,.,.,15,TRBV13,TRBJ2-7
TGTGCCAGTAGTATATCCCTACTACAGGGGATAACAGATACGCAGTATTTT,CASSISLLQGITDTQYF,TRBD1,once,17,TRBV19,TRBJ2-3
TGTGCCAGCAGCTTAGACCCAGCGGGGAATCAAGAGACCCAGTACTTC,CASSLDPAGNQETQYF,TRBD2,.,16,TRBV11-2,TRBJ2-5
TGTGCCAGCATTGGGAACTTCTACGAGCAGTACTTC,CASIGNFYEQYF,.,.,12,TRBV2,TRBJ2-7
TGTGCCAGCAGTCCCGGACAGGGGGCCTACGAGCAGTACTTC,CASSPGQGAYEQYF,TRBD1,few,14,TRBV27,TRBJ2-7
TGCGCCAGCAGCCAACCCGCCCTAGTAGGTACCACCGGGGAGCTGTTTTTT,CASSQPALVGTTGELFF,.,.,17,TRBV4-3,TRBJ2-2
TGCGCCAGCAGCCAAAGGCAGGGAGAGACCCAGTACTTC,CASSQRQGETQYF,.,.,13,TRBV4-3,TRBJ2-5
TGTGCCAGCAGTGTGACAGGGGGTGGACTTGGGGCAACTAATGAAAAACTGTTTTTT,CASSVTGGGLGATNEKLFF,TRBD1,.,19,TRBV2,TRBJ1-4
TGTGCCAGCAGCCTGGGGGTAAGCTCCTACGAGCAGTACTTC,CASSLGVSSYEQYF,.,.,14,TRBV5-6,TRBJ2-7
TGTGCCAGCAGCGGGACCCCGAACACTGAAGCTTTCTTT,CASSGTPNTEAFF,.,once,13,TRBV7-6,TRBJ1-1
TGCGCCAGCAGCCAAGGGGAAGGGTATGGCTACACCTTC,CASSQGEGYGYTF,.,.,13,TRBV4-1,TRBJ1-2
TGCGCCAGCAGCCAAGAACCGGCGGGGAGCACAGATACGCAGTATTTT,CASSQEPAGSTDTQYF,.,.,16,TRBV4-1,TRBJ2-3
TGTGCCAGCAGCGATGGGACAGGGAATGAAAAACTGTTTTTT,CASSDGTGNEKLFF,TRBD1,once,14,TRBV9,TRBJ1-4
TGTGCCAGCAGAAACGACCGCCTGGATAATTCACCCCTCCACTTT,CASRNDRLDNSPLHF,.,once,15,TRBV28,TRBJ1-6
TGCGCCAGCAGTGAGCTTGGACTAGCGGGAGACGGGCGGGGTGAGCAGTTCTTC,CASSELGLAGDGRGEQFF,TRBD2,.,18,TRBV10-1,TRBJ2-1